Below, 3 T cell receptor beta chains from the same sample are listed, as sequenced in a study of early T cells in non-severe SARS-CoV-2 infection. In TCRdb, the 5' RACE reads were re-called with MiXCR into one record per CDR3 protein. This sample carries about 27,000 distinct CDR3 sequences, around 5% of them seen once, and the ten largest clones take over 0.9%. Specimen: whole blood. Receptors were obtained from an adult who was a healthcare worker with PCR-confirmed SARS-CoV-2 infection or an uninfected control (not recorded which).

The chain joins TRBV10-1 to TRBJ2-2; TRBD1 matches at 8 bases. Germline CDR1 WNHNN, CDR2 SYGVQD (reference sequence). The CDR3 totals 13 residues. CDR3 sequence reads: CAWTGWNTGELFF. The CDR3 DNA is TGCGCATGGACAGGGTGGAACACCGGGGAGCTGTTTTTT.

This clonotype was observed a handful of times. J is TRBJ1-1 and V is TRBV28, with D unclear. The CDR3 extends over 13 amino acids. Germline loops: CDR1 MDHEN, CDR2 SYDVKM. V dropped 2 bases and J dropped 4 bases, with 8 bases sitting between them. This CDR3 reads CASSLLGSTEAFF. The CDR3 coding sequence is TGTGCCAGCAGTTTACTGGGGAGCACTGAAGCTTTCTTT.

This chain connects TRBV7-9 to TRBJ1-5, with D unclear. This CDR3 is built from 13 residues. Germline V gene lookup returns CDR1 SEHNR and CDR2 FQNEAQ (reference sequence). V gave up 5 bases and J gave up 1 base, with 6 bases separating them. The CDR3 spells CASSRESNQPQHF. In DNA, the CDR3 is TGTGCCAGCAGCCGGGAAAGCAATCAGCCCCAGCATTTT.